This is a list of T cell receptor beta chains from one sample in a study of T-cell reconstitution after alpha-beta-depleted transplantation in children. MiXCR, applied by TCRdb to the PCR reads, yields one record per CDR3 protein. The repertoire consists of about 580,000 distinct CDR3 sequences, with more than 20% occurring once and the leading ten covering about 14%. Sequencing was performed on PBMCs, mostly from graft donor cells, taken 360 days after TCRalphabeta/CD19-depleted stem cell transplant. The receptor source for this set is a boy under two years old who had a stem cell transplant for acute myeloid leukemia, so the T cells may come from the graft donor. The CDR3 runs from the conserved cysteine through the conserved F or W. A D gene is named only where the DNA matches it firmly. Expanded clones are given a class, and other clones once, few, many or no size at all.

size	J	V	D	CDR3	DNA
few	TRBJ2-1	TRBV20-1	TRBD2	CSASGGASVSEQFF	TGCAGTGCTAGCGGGGGGGCCTCGGTGAGTGAGCAGTTCTTC
many	TRBJ2-5	TRBV12-3/TRBV12-4	TRBD1	CASRGQSETQYF	TGTGCCAGCAGGGGACAGTCGGAGACCCAGTACTTC
few	TRBJ2-7	TRBV6-1	-	CASTPIVTNYEQYF	TGTGCCAGCACCCCCATAGTGACTAACTACGAGCAGTACTTC
-	TRBJ2-7	TRBV6-1	TRBD1	CASRRSSRGHEQYF	TGTGCCAGCAGAAGATCTTCCAGGGGGCACGAGCAGTACTTC
-	TRBJ2-5	TRBV11-2	-	CASSLGGFGEETQYF	TGTGCCAGCAGCTTGGGGGGATTTGGGGAAGAGACCCAGTACTTC
-	TRBJ2-3	TRBV4-3	TRBD2	CASSQQRGHTDTQYF	TGCGCCAGCAGCCAACAGCGGGGGCACACAGATACGCAGTATTTT
-	TRBJ2-1	TRBV9	TRBD1	CASSVAWDSFDNEQFF	TGTGCCAGCAGCGTAGCCTGGGACAGTTTCGACAATGAGCAGTTCTTC
few	TRBJ1-6	TRBV12-3/TRBV12-4	-	CASSKGRSYNSPLHF	TGTGCCAGCAGCAAAGGTCGCTCCTATAATTCACCCCTCCACTTT
many	TRBJ2-1	TRBV28	-	CASVYSGLRNEQFF	TGTGCCTCAGTTTATTCAGGACTACGAAATGAGCAGTTCTTC
-	TRBJ2-7	TRBV4-3	TRBD1	CASSQDSGTGTYEQYF	TGCGCCAGCAGCCAAGACTCCGGGACAGGGACCTACGAGCAGTACTTC
few	TRBJ2-2	TRBV12-3/TRBV12-4	-	CASSGQGLGTGELFF	TGTGCCAGCAGCGGCCAGGGGTTGGGCACCGGGGAGCTGTTTTTT
few	TRBJ2-3	TRBV29-1	TRBD1	CSVDKDQGEDTQYF	TGCAGCGTTGACAAGGACCAGGGGGAAGATACGCAGTATTTT
-	TRBJ2-7	TRBV9	-	CASSASIMGATYEQYF	TGTGCCAGCAGCGCCTCCATAATGGGGGCAACCTACGAGCAGTACTTC
-	TRBJ1-1	TRBV11-2	-	CASSLVSATEAFF	TGTGCCAGCAGCTTAGTTTCGGCCACTGAAGCTTTCTTT
many	TRBJ2-4	TRBV20-1	-	CSASGSAKNIQYF	TGCAGTGCGTCAGGCTCGGCCAAAAACATTCAGTACTTC
many	TRBJ2-7	TRBV5-1	TRBD2	CASSPRTSRDEQYF	TGCGCCAGCAGCCCGAGGACTAGCCGCGACGAGCAGTACTTC
many	TRBJ1-3	TRBV12-3/TRBV12-4	-	CASSLYNSGNTIYF	TGTGCCAGCAGTCTCTACAACTCTGGAAACACCATATATTTT
-	TRBJ1-2	TRBV20-1	TRBD1	CSAREDRDYGGYTF	TGCAGTGCTAGAGAGGACAGGGACTATGGTGGCTACACCTTC
many	TRBJ2-1	TRBV10-3	TRBD2	CAISSSGLSSYNEQFF	TGTGCCATCAGTTCTAGCGGCTTAAGCTCCTACAATGAGCAGTTCTTC
few	TRBJ2-2	TRBV12-3/TRBV12-4	TRBD2	CASSHGLAGGSGELFF	TGTGCCAGCAGCCACGGACTAGCGGGGGGTTCAGGGGAGCTGTTTTTT
many	TRBJ2-3	TRBV24-1	TRBD1	CATSDLQDRGDTQYF	TGTGCCACCAGTGATTTGCAGGACAGGGGAGATACGCAGTATTTT
many	TRBJ1-5	TRBV24-1	-	CATSAGLRQPQHF	TGTGCCACCAGTGCCGGACTTCGGCAGCCCCAGCATTTT
few	TRBJ2-4	TRBV20-1	-	CSAGDRAKNIQYF	TGCAGTGCTGGCGACAGAGCCAAAAACATTCAGTACTTC
many	TRBJ1-6	TRBV7-2	TRBD1	CASSLVPGTGDSPLHF	TGTGCCAGCAGCTTAGTCCCGGGGACAGGGGATTCACCCCTCCACTTT
once	TRBJ2-5	TRBV7-2	-	CASSHGTLGETQYF	TGTGCCAGCAGCCACGGGACCCTCGGAGAGACCCAGTACTTC
few	TRBJ2-5	TRBV11-2	-	CASSNRQRDGETQYF	TGTGCCAGCAGCAACCGACAGAGGGATGGGGAGACCCAGTACTTC
many	TRBJ2-2	TRBV10-3	TRBD2	CAISGGGSTGELFF	TGTGCCATCAGTGGGGGAGGGAGCACCGGGGAGCTGTTTTTT
-	TRBJ2-5	TRBV19	-	CASSMRTGYQETQYF	TGTGCCAGTAGTATGAGGACGGGATACCAAGAGACCCAGTACTTC
-	TRBJ2-5	TRBV20-1	-	CSARENVPGLQYF	TGCAGTGCTAGAGAGAATGTACCGGGGCTCCAGTACTTC
-	TRBJ2-5	TRBV27	TRBD2	CASSFLGGGYEETQYF	TGTGCCAGCAGTTTCTTGGGGGGGGGATATGAAGAGACCCAGTACTTC
once	TRBJ2-2	TRBV19	-	CASRGTSNTGELFF	TGTGCCAGTCGGGGCACCTCGAACACCGGGGAGCTGTTTTTT
many	TRBJ2-7	TRBV29-1	-	CSVVWGYEQYF	TGCAGCGTTGTATGGGGTTACGAGCAGTACTTC
-	TRBJ2-3	TRBV20-1	-	CSARVAGGRDTQYF	TGCAGTGCTAGAGTGGCAGGGGGGAGAGATACGCAGTATTTT
many	TRBJ2-7	TRBV6-1	-	CASSNRDLLYEQYF	TGTGCCAGCAGCAACCGGGACCTTCTCTACGAGCAGTACTTC
-	TRBJ2-2	TRBV6-5	TRBD2	CASSYLPSGGDTGELFF	TGTGCCAGCAGTTACCTCCCTAGCGGGGGGGATACCGGGGAGCTGTTTTTT
few	TRBJ2-1	TRBV20-1	TRBD2	CSARKTSGVDEQFF	TGCAGTGCTAGAAAGACTAGCGGGGTAGATGAGCAGTTCTTC
many	TRBJ2-5	TRBV5-5	TRBD1	CASSLGVTGGDQETQYF	TGTGCCAGCAGCTTGGGGGTGACAGGGGGCGACCAAGAGACCCAGTACTTC
few	TRBJ2-5	TRBV7-9	-	CASSPGVAQETQYF	TGTGCCAGCAGCCCCGGGGTGGCCCAAGAGACCCAGTACTTC
few	TRBJ2-3	TRBV7-9	TRBD2	CASSLSGGADTQYF	TGTGCCAGCAGCTTAAGCGGGGGCGCAGATACGCAGTATTTT
-	TRBJ2-1	TRBV6-2/TRBV6-3	-	CASGSRPATYNEQFF	TGTGCCAGCGGAAGTCGGCCGGCCACCTACAATGAGCAGTTCTTC
-	TRBJ2-7	TRBV7-3	-	CASSPGGPTTYEQYF	TGTGCCAGCAGCCCAGGGGGGCCTACTACCTACGAGCAGTACTTC
few	TRBJ2-2	TRBV6-5	-	CASSYSRITGELFF	TGTGCCAGCAGTTACTCCAGGATTACCGGGGAGCTGTTTTTT
few	TRBJ2-5	TRBV6-1	TRBD1	CASSETGTVAGQETQYF	TGTGCCAGCAGTGAAACCGGGACAGTTGCGGGCCAAGAGACCCAGTACTTC
-	TRBJ1-6	TRBV3-1	-	CASSRRGYNSPLHF	TGTGCCAGCAGCCGAAGAGGGTATAATTCACCCCTCCACTTT
few	TRBJ2-3	TRBV4-3	-	CASSQEGDTDTQYF	TGCGCCAGCAGCCAAGAGGGGGATACAGATACGCAGTATTTT
-	TRBJ2-5	TRBV12-3/TRBV12-4	-	CASSLARRFQETQYF	TGTGCCAGCAGTTTAGCTCGACGGTTCCAAGAGACCCAGTACTTC
many	TRBJ2-1	TRBV7-3	-	CASSSPDHLNEQFF	TGTGCCAGCAGCTCTCCGGACCACCTCAATGAGCAGTTCTTC
many	TRBJ2-3	TRBV20-1	TRBD2	CSARDLLAADTQYF	TGCAGTGCTAGAGATCTCCTAGCGGCAGATACGCAGTATTTT
few	TRBJ2-5	TRBV20-1	TRBD1	CSARDPAGQGNF	TGCAGTGCTAGAGACCCCGCGGGACAGGGAAACTTC
-	TRBJ2-2	TRBV4-3	-	CASSQQEKAGQTNTGELFF	TGCGCCAGCAGCCAACAAGAGAAGGCAGGGCAAACGAACACCGGGGAGCTGTTTTTT
few	TRBJ1-1	TRBV20-1	-	CSAPTGRTEAFF	TGCAGTGCCCCTACTGGTCGCACTGAAGCTTTCTTT
once	TRBJ1-1	TRBV4-1	-	CASSQTGRTEAFF	TGCGCCAGCAGCCAAACAGGGAGGACTGAAGCTTTCTTT
many	TRBJ2-3	TRBV7-3	-	CASSLAEGADTQYF	TGTGCCAGCAGCTTAGCGGAGGGTGCAGATACGCAGTATTTT
many	TRBJ2-3	TRBV28	TRBD1	CASSPQGAITDTQYF	TGTGCCAGCAGTCCCCAGGGGGCAATCACAGATACGCAGTATTTT
many	TRBJ2-1	TRBV12-3/TRBV12-4	TRBD1	CASSPGQGKYYNEQFF	TGTGCCAGCAGTCCAGGACAGGGGAAATACTACAATGAGCAGTTCTTC
-	TRBJ2-1	TRBV16	-	CASSQSGSNNEQFF	TGTGCCAGCAGCCAATCGGGGTCCAACAATGAGCAGTTCTTC
many	TRBJ1-4	TRBV27	-	CASSSPDRDGTNEKLFF	TGTGCCAGCAGTTCCCCTGACCGGGACGGCACTAATGAAAAACTGTTTTTT
-	TRBJ2-1	TRBV9	-	CASSSRSPIYNEQFF	TGTGCCAGCAGCTCCCGCTCACCGATATACAATGAGCAGTTCTTC
many	TRBJ2-2	TRBV5-5	-	CASSLVRLYGAGELFF	TGTGCCAGCAGCTTGGTCAGACTCTACGGGGCCGGGGAGCTGTTTTTT
few	TRBJ2-1	TRBV20-1	TRBD2	CSAREARWTSGGLGNEQFF	TGCAGTGCTAGAGAGGCTCGGTGGACTAGCGGGGGGCTCGGCAATGAGCAGTTCTTC